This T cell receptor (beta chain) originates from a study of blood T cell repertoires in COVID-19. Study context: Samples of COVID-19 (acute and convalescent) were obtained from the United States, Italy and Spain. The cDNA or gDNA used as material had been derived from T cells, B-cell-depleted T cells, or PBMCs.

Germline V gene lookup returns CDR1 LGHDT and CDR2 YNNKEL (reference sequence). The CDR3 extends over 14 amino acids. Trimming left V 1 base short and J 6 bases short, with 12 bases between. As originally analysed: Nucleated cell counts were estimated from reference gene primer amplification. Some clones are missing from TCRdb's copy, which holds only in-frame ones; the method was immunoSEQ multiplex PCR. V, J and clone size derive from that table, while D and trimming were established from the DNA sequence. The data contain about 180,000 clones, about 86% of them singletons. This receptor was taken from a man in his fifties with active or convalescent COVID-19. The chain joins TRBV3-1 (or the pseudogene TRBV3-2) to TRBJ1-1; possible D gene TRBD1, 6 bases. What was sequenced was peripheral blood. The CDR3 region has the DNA TGTGCCAGCAGCCAAGGAGGGGGGGTGGCTGAAGCTTTCTTT. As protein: CASSQGGGVAEAFF.